This TCR beta chain was documented in a study of CD8+CD57+ T cells in acquired aplastic anemia. Study-level background: Average DNA yield from sorted CD4+ and CD8+ cells was roughly 3.1 ug. General study results and limits: Statistical testing detected no significant gap in CD8+ Simpson's diversity between patients and controls.

By flow cytometry, patients selected for sequencing had shown an expansion of CD8+CD57+ cells. Severe acquired aplastic anemia was the diagnosis recorded for all patients. CDR3 size: 15 residues. The germline gives CDR1 SQVTM, CDR2 ANQGSEA. Trimming cost V 6 bases and J 2 bases, with 17 bases left between them. TCR beta VDJ and CDR3 profiling used genomic DNA as template. Via MiXCR, TCRdb re-called the reads, giving one row per CDR3 protein. This table holds over 150,000 distinct CDR3 sequences, 60% to 80% found once. Details on this clonotype: Its antigen is currently unknown.

J is TRBJ1-3 and V is TRBV29-1; weak D call: TRBD1 (5 bases). The sample was sorted CD4+, CD8+, or CD8+CD57+ T cells (not recorded which) from PBMCs. This sequence originates from a human donor with aplastic anemia. This CDR3 is CSVRDDVGPGNTIYF. For the CDR3, the DNA is TGCAGCGTCCGAGACGATGTGGGGCCTGGAAACACCATATATTTT.